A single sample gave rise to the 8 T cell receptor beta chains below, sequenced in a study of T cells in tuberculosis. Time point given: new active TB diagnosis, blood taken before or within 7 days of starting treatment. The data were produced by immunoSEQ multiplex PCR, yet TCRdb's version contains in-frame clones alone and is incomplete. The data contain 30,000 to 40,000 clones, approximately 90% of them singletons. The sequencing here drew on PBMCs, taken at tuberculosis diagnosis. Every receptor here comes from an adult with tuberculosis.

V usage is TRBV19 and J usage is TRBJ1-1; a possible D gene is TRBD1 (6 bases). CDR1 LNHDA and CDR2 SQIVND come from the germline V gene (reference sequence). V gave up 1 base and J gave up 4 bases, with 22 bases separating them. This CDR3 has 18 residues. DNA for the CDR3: TGTGCCAGTAGTATAGTTTTTGAGGCAGGGGCGCAGGGCACTGAAGCTTTCTTT. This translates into CASSIVFEAGAQGTEAFF.

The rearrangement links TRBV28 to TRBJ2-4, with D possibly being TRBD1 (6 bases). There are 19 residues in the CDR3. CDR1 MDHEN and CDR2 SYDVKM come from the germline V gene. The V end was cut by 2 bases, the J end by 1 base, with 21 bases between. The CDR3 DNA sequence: TGTGCCAGCAGTTTAACAGGGCTGACTACCACCACCGCCAAAAACATTCAGTACTTC. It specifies CASSLTGLTTTTAKNIQYF.

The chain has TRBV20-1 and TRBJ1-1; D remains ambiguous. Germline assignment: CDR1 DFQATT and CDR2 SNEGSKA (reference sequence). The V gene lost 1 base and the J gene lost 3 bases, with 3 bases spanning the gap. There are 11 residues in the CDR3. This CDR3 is CSARAYTEAFF. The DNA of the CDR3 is TGCAGTGCTAGAGCTTACACTGAAGCTTTCTTT.

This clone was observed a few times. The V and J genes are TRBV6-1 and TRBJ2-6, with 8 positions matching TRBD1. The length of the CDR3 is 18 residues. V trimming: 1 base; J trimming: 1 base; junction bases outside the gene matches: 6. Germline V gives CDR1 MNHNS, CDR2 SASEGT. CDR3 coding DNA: TGTGCCAGCAGTGAAGTACCAGGGGGCGCATCTGGGGCCAACGTCCTGACTTTC. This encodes CASSEVPGGASGANVLTF.

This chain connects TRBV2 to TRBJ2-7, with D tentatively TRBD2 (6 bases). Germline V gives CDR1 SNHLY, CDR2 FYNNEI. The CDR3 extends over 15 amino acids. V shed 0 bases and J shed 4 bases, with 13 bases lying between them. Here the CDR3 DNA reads TGTGCCAGCAGTGAAGCTGAACTAGCTTCTTACGAGCAGTACGTC. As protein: CASSEAELASYEQYV.

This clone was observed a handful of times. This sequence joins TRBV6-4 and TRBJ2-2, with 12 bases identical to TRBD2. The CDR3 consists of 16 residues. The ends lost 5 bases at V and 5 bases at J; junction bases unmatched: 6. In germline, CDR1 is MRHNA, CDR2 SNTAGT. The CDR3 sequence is CASSPTGTSGTGELFF. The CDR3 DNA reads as TGTGCCAGCAGTCCAACCGGGACTAGCGGGACCGGGGAGCTGTTTTTT.

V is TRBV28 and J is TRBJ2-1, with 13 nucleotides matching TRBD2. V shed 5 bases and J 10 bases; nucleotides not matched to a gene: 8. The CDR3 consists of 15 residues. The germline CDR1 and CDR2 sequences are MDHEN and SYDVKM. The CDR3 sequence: CASSAPGLAGREQFF. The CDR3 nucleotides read TGTGCCAGCAGTGCACCGGGACTAGCGGGGCGGGAGCAGTTCTTC.

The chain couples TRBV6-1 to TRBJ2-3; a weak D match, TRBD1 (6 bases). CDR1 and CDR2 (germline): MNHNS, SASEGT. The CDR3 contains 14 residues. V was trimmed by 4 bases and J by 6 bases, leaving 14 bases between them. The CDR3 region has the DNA TGTGCCAGCAGTGGAGGGGGAGCAGGGGATACGCAGTATTTT. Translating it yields CASSGGGAGDTQYF.